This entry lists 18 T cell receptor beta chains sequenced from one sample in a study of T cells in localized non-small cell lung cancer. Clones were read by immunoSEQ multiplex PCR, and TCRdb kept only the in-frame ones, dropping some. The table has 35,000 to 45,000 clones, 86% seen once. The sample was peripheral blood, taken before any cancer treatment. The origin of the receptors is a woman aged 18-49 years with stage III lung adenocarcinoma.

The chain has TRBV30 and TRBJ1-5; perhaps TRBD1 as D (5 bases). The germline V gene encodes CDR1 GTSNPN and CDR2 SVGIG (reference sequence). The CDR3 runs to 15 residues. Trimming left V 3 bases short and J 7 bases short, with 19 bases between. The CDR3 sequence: CAWSGTRGEGQPQHF. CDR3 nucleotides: TGTGCCTGGAGCGGGACGAGGGGCGAGGGCCAGCCCCAGCATTTT.

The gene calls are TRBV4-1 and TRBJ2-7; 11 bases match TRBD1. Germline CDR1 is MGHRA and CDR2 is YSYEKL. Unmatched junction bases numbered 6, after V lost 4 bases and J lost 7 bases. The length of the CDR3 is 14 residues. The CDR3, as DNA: TGCGCCAGCAGCCTCCGGACAGGGGGCTCTGAGCAGTACTTC. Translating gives CASSLRTGGSEQYF.

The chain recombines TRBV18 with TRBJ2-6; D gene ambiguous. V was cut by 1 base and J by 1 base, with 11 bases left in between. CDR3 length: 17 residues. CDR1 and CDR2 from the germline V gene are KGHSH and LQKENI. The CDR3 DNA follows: TGTGCCAGCTCACCACGGGCAGATTTTTCTGGGGCCAACGTCCTGACTTTC. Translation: CASSPRADFSGANVLTF.

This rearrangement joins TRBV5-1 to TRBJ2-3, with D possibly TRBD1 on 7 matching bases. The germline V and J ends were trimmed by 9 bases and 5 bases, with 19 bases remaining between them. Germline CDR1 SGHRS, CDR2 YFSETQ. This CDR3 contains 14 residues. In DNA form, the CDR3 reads TGCGCCACCATGAGACAGGGAGGAGGAGATACGCAGTATTTT. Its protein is CATMRQGGGDTQYF.

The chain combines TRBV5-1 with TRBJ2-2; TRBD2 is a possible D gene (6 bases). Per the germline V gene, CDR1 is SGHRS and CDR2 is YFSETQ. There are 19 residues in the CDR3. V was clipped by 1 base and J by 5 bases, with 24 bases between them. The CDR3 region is CASSLTSPQAAGGTGELFF. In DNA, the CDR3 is TGCGCCAGCAGCTTGACCTCTCCCCAGGCCGCCGGAGGGACCGGGGAGCTGTTTTTT.

The CDR3 nucleotides read TGCAGCGTTGAAGACCCCATTAGAGCCAAAAACATTCAGTACTTC. Its translation: CSVEDPIRAKNIQYF. The chain recombines TRBV29-1 with TRBJ2-4, with D hard to call. Trimming removed 0 bases at V and 0 bases at J, with 9 bases between. This CDR3 has 15 amino acids. The germline V gene has CDR1 SQVTM and CDR2 ANQGSEA.

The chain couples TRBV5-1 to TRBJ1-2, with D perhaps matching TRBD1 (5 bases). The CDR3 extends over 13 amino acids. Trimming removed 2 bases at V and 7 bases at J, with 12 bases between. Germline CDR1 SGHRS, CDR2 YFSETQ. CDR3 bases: TGCGCCAGCAGCTTCCACCGGGACGGTGGCTACACCTTC. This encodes CASSFHRDGGYTF.

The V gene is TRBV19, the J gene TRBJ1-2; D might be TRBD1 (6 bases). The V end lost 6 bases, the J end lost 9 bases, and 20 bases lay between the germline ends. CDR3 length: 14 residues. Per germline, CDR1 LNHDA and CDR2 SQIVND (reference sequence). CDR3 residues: CASSNRETIRSYTF. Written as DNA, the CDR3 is TGTGCCAGTAGCAACAGGGAGACGATTCGAAGCTACACCTTC.

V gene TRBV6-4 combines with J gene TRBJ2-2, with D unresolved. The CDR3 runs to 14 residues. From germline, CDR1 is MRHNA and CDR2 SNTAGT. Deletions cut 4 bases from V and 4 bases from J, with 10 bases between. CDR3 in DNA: TGTGCCAGCAGTGTTGATAGCAGCACCGGGGAGCTGTTTTTT. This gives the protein CASSVDSSTGELFF.

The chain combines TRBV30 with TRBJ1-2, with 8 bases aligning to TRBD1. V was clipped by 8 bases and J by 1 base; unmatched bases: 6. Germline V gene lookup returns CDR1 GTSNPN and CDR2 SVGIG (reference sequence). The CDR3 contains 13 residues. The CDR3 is CAKGQGLNYGYTF. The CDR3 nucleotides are TGTGCCAAAGGACAGGGCCTTAACTATGGCTACACCTTC.

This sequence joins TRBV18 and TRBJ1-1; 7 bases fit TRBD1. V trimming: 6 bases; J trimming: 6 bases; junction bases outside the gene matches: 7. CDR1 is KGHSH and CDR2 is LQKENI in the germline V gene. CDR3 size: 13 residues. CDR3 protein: CASSQGGNAEAFF. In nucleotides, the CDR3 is TGTGCCAGCTCTCAAGGGGGCAACGCTGAAGCTTTCTTT.

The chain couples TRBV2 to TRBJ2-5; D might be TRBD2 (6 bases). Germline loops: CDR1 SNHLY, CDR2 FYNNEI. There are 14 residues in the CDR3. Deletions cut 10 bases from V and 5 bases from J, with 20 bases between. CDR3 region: CATSGGTGVETQYF. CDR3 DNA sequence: TGTGCCACGTCCGGTGGAACGGGAGTGGAGACCCAGTACTTC.

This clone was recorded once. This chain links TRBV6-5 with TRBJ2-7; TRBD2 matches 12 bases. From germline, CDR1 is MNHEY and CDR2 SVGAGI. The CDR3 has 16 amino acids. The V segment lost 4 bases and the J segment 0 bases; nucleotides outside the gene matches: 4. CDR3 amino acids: CASSWTSGEISYEQYF. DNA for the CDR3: TGTGCCAGCAGTTGGACTAGCGGGGAAATCTCCTACGAGCAGTACTTC.

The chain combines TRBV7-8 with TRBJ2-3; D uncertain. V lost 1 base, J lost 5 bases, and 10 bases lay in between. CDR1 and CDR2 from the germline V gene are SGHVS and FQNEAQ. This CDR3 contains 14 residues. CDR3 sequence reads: CASSLGGTQDTQYF. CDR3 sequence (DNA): TGTGCCAGCAGCTTAGGTGGCACCCAAGATACGCAGTATTTT.

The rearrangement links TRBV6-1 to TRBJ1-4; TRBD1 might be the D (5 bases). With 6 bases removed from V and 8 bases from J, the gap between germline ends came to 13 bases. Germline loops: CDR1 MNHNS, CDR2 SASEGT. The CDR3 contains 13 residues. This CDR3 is CASSWGYGEKLFF. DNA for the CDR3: TGTGCCAGCAGCTGGGGGTATGGGGAAAAACTGTTTTTT.

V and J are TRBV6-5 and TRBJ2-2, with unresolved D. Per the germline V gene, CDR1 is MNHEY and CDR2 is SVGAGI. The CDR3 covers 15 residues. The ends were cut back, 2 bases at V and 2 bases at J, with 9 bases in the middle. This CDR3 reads CASSYARQNTGELFF. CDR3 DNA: TGTGCCAGCAGTTACGCGCGACAAAACACCGGGGAGCTGTTTTTT.

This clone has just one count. For the CDR3, the DNA is TGTGCCAGCAGCCGGACAGGGGGGAATGAAAAACTGTTTTTT. It is translated as CASSRTGGNEKLFF. The gene calls are TRBV5-8 and TRBJ1-4; 10 bases match TRBD1. The junction had 2 bases not matched to a gene; V was cut back by 4 bases and J by 5 bases. CDR1 and CDR2 from the germline V gene are SGHTS and YDEGEE. This CDR3 region has 14 residues.

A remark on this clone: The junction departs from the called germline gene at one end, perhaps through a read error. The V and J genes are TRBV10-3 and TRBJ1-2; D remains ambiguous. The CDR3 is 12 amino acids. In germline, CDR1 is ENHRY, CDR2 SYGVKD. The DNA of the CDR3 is TGTGCCATCAGTGAGTCGAGCACCTACCCTCTCTTC. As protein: CAISESSTYPLF.